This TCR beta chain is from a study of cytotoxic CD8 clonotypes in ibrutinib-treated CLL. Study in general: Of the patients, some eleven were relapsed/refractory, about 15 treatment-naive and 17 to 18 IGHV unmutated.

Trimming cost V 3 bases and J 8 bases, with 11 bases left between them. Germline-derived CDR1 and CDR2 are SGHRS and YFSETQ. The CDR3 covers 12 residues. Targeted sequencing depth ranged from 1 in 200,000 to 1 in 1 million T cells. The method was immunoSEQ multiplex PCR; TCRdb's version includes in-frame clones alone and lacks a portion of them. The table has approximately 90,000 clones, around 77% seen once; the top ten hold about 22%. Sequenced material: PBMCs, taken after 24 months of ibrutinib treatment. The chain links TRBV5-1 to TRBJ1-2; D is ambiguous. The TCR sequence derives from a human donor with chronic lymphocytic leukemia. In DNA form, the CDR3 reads TGCGCCAGCAGCTCCCGGGGAGGAGGCTACACCTTC. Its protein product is CASSSRGGGYTF.